This T cell receptor beta chain emerged from a study of blood T cell repertoires in COVID-19. Study in general: Samples representing acute and convalescent COVID-19 were sourced from the United States, Italy and Spain. PBMCs, B-cell-depleted T cells, or T cells were the source of the cDNA or gDNA that made up the material.

This clone showed up just once. Germline V gene data show CDR1 as KGHDR and CDR2 as SFDVKD. The CDR3 length is 11 residues. V was pared by 4 bases and J by 15 bases, with 4 bases of the junction left unmatched. Measured with immunoSEQ multiplex PCR; TCRdb has only the in-frame clones, and not every one. The data contain tens of thousands of clones, roughly 87% of them singletons. Specimen: peripheral blood. This clonotype was sampled from a woman older than 75 with acute or convalescent COVID-19. The chain has TRBV24-1 and TRBJ2-1; 8 nucleotides agree with TRBD1. CDR3 sequence: CATSDSGGTFF. The CDR3 DNA reads TGTGCCACCAGTGACTCAGGGGGCACGTTCTTC.